These 23 T cell receptor beta chains were all obtained from the same sample, sequenced in a study of cytomegalovirus exposure and HLA in healthy donors (dated by TCRdb to the late 2010s). Receptor libraries were prepared by the immunoSEQ multiplex PCR assay. The multiplex PCR relied on a mix of 60 forward primers for TCR Vbeta segments and 13 reverse primers for TCR Jbeta segments. The source is immuneACCESS, and TCRdb retained only in-frame sequences with V and J called. Part of the clones is not carried over; for the studies checked, unresolved V genes explain less than half of this, and the remainder is unexplained. For this sample the table gives approximately 210,000 clones, of which about three quarters were detected only once. The top ten clonotypes cover 1.1% of the sample. Material: PBMCs. These receptors were taken from a woman between 35 and 50 years old in good health and CMV-seronegative.

The rearrangement links TRBV19 to TRBJ1-2; D possibly corresponds to TRBD1 (6 bases). This CDR3 has 12 residues. Germline CDR1 and CDR2: LNHDA and SQIVND (reference sequence). Trimming pared 4 bases from V and 4 bases from J, leaving 7 bases between. The CDR3 here is CASSTRGYGYTF. The CDR3 nucleotides read TGTGCCAGTAGTACCAGGGGCTATGGCTACACCTTC.

The V gene is TRBV21-1, the J gene TRBJ1-1; the listed D gene, TRBD1, was not tested against the DNA. TRBV21-1 is a recognized pseudogene. The CDR3 is made up of 13 amino acids. CDR3 amino acids: CARYTAPATEAFF. CDR3 sequence (DNA): TGTGCCCGATACACAGCCCCCGCCACTGAAGCTTTCTTT.

This clone was counted between two and nine times. This sequence joins TRBV6-1 and TRBJ1-6; possibly TRBD1 for D (5 bases). The CDR3 is 15 residues long. V dropped 3 bases and J dropped 6 bases, with 12 bases sitting between them. The germline CDR1 and CDR2 sequences are MNHNS and SASEGT. The CDR3 DNA follows: TGTGCCAGCAGTGATAAGCCAGGGATTAATTCACCCCTCCACTTT. It yields the protein CASSDKPGINSPLHF.

The rearrangement uses TRBV7-2 and TRBJ1-2; D is undetermined. The V gene lost 5 bases and the J gene lost 2 bases, with 12 bases spanning the gap. The germline V gene encodes CDR1 SGHTA and CDR2 FQGNSA. This CDR3 contains 14 residues. The CDR3 region has the DNA TGTGCCAGCAGCGCCGACGGGATAAACTATGGCTACACCTTC. It codes for CASSADGINYGYTF.

This clone has just a few counts. The genes are TRBV25-1 and TRBJ2-2; 13 bases map to TRBD2. This CDR3 is 17 amino acids long. Germline values: CDR1 MGHDK, CDR2 SYGVNS. The trim removed 6 bases at V and 6 bases at J, leaving 10 bases unmatched. In nucleotides, the CDR3 is TGTGCCAGCAGAAGCCGGACTAGCGGGAGTTTCCCCGGGGAGCTGTTTTTT. Protein: CASRSRTSGSFPGELFF.

This clone was seen just once. J is TRBJ2-5 and V is TRBV2; D perhaps matches TRBD2 (5 bases). The CDR3 length is 13 residues. The V gene lost 4 bases and the J gene lost 5 bases, with 11 bases spanning the gap. The V gene's germline CDR1 is SNHLY and CDR2 FYNNEI. DNA of the CDR3: TGTGCCAGCAGTGTAGGCCGAGGGGAGACCCAGTACTTC. The encoded protein is CASSVGRGETQYF. Based on the CDR3 plus reference TRBV2 and TRBJ2-5, the full variable domain is EPEVTQTPSHQVTQMGQEVILRCVPISNHLYFYWYRQILGQKVEFLVSFYNNEISEKSEIFDDQFSVERPDGSNFTLKIRSTKLEDSAMYFCASSVGRGETQYFGPGTRLLVL.

V gene TRBV27 combines with J gene TRBJ1-1; D may be TRBD1 (5 bases). The CDR3 is 15 amino acids. Germline V gives CDR1 MNHEY, CDR2 SMNVEV (reference sequence). V dropped 6 bases and J dropped 1 base, with 15 bases sitting between them. This CDR3 reads CASRRTIRGNTEAFF. The CDR3 region has the DNA TGTGCCAGCAGGAGGACAATTCGAGGGAACACTGAAGCTTTCTTT.

The chain combines TRBV7-9 with TRBJ2-2, with D uncertain. V shed 0 bases and J shed 5 bases, with 7 bases lying between them. Germline V lookup: CDR1 SEHNR, CDR2 FQNEAQ (reference sequence). The CDR3 has 14 amino acids. The CDR3, as DNA: TGTGCCAGCAGCTTAGCTCTAGAGACCGGGGAGCTGTTTTTT. Its protein is CASSLALETGELFF.

The chain recombines TRBV5-8 with TRBJ1-4, with 8 bases lining up with TRBD1. With 3 bases clipped from V and 7 bases from J, the junction kept 5 bases outside the gene matches. Germline CDR1 is SGHTS and CDR2 is YDEGEE. This CDR3 comprises 14 residues. CDR3 bases: TGTGCCAGCAGCTCGACAGGGGAGGGTGAAAAACTGTTTTTT. It is translated as CASSSTGEGEKLFF.

This sequence joins TRBV6-6 and TRBJ2-1; 10 nucleotides align to TRBD2. The V gene's germline CDR1 is MNHNY and CDR2 SVGAGI (reference sequence). Trimming removed 5 bases from V and 0 bases from J; junction bases left unmatched: 4. CDR3 length: 16 residues. CDR3 sequence: CASSGLAESSYNEQFF. The CDR3 region has the DNA TGTGCCAGCAGTGGACTAGCGGAAAGCTCCTACAATGAGCAGTTCTTC.

V usage is TRBV10-3 and J usage is TRBJ1-1; the D gene is possibly TRBD1 (6 bases). Trimming took off 0 bases at V and 4 bases at J, with 9 bases between the two ends. Germline lookup yields CDR1 ENHRY and CDR2 SYGVKD. The CDR3 has 14 amino acids. Written as DNA, the CDR3 is TGTGCCATCAGTGAGTCCGAAGGGGGCACTGAAGCTTTCTTT. Amino acids: CAISESEGGTEAFF.

The chain couples TRBV28 to TRBJ1-2; weak D call: TRBD1 (6 bases). The germline V gene encodes CDR1 MDHEN and CDR2 SYDVKM. Between the trimmed V and J ends, which lost 6 bases and 7 bases, there was a span of 21 bases. This CDR3 is 15 amino acids long. The CDR3 loop reads CASRLIGGAAGGYTF. The CDR3, as DNA: TGTGCCAGCAGGCTGATAGGGGGGGCAGCGGGTGGCTACACCTTC.

This rearrangement joins TRBV4-1 to TRBJ2-7; TRBD1 agrees at 10 bases. After removal of 4 bases from V and 2 bases from J, the junction contained 5 bases not matched to a gene. The germline V gene has CDR1 MGHRA and CDR2 YSYEKL. CDR3 length: 15 residues. The chain's CDR3 is CASSPGQGITYEQYF. CDR3 nucleotides: TGCGCCAGCAGCCCGGGACAGGGGATTACCTACGAGCAGTACTTC.

J is TRBJ1-2 and V is TRBV9, with 7 bases identical to TRBD1. This CDR3 is 14 amino acids long. V trimming: 4 bases; J trimming: 4 bases; junction bases outside the gene matches: 7. Germline CDR1 is SGDLS and CDR2 is YYNGEE. The CDR3 loop reads CASSSEGQIYGYTF. In nucleotides, the CDR3 is TGTGCCAGCAGCTCAGAGGGACAGATCTATGGCTACACCTTC.

J is TRBJ2-3 and V is TRBV2, with D unresolved. V lost 0 bases and J 10 bases, leaving 8 bases between the germline ends. The CDR3 covers 12 residues. Germline loops: CDR1 SNHLY, CDR2 FYNNEI. The CDR3 sequence is CASSEAFPAQYF. The CDR3 coding sequence is TGTGCCAGCAGTGAAGCGTTCCCGGCGCAGTATTTT.

The CDR3 DNA reads as TGTGCTAGTGGTTTGGTATTAGCCGGGAACACCGGGGAGCTGTTTTTT. Translating gives CASGLVLAGNTGELFF. The genes are TRBV12-5 and TRBJ2-2; unclear D gene. V was pared by 0 bases and J by 1 base, with 9 bases between. The CDR3 runs to 16 residues. Per the germline V gene, CDR1 is LGHNT and CDR2 is FRNRAP.

This chain links TRBV15 with TRBJ1-2; maybe TRBD1 (5 bases). This CDR3 has 15 amino acids. Trimming took 1 base from V and 9 from J, leaving 18 bases between them. Germline lookup yields CDR1 LNHNV and CDR2 YYDKDF (reference sequence). The CDR3 DNA reads TGTGCCACCAGCAGAGGTCTGGATATGGGGGGGAGCTACACCTTC. Translation: CATSRGLDMGGSYTF. The entire variable domain, with the rest obtained from reference TRBV15 and TRBJ1-2, is as follows: DAMVIQNPRYQVTQFGKPVTLSCSQTLNHNVMYWYQQKSSQAPKLLFHYYDKDFNNEADTPDNFQSRRPNTSFCFLDIRSPGLGDTAMYLCATSRGLDMGGSYTFGSGTRLTVV.

The chain links TRBV7-2 to TRBJ2-4; TRBD1 is a possible D gene (6 bases). The ends were cut back, 3 bases at V and 8 bases at J, with 11 bases in the middle. CDR1 and CDR2 from the germline V gene are SGHTA and FQGNSA. The CDR3 is 13 amino acids. CDR3 loop: CASSFTGRDIQYF. In DNA form, the CDR3 reads TGTGCCAGCAGCTTTACAGGGCGGGACATTCAGTACTTC. Supplemented by reference TRBV7-2 and TRBJ2-4, the full variable domain reads GAGVSQSPSNKVTEKGKDVELRCDPISGHTALYWYRQSLGQGLEFLIYFQGNSAPDKSGLPSDRFSAERTGGSVSTLTIQRTQQEDSAVYLCASSFTGRDIQYFGAGTRLSVL.

The genes are TRBV30 and TRBJ1-1; weak D call: TRBD1 (6 bases). There are 15 residues in the CDR3. CDR1 and CDR2 (germline): GTSNPN, SVGIG (reference sequence). Trimming cost V 3 bases and J 4 bases, with 18 bases left between them. As DNA, the CDR3 is TGTGCCTGGAGGTTGCGGGGGGCCAGGCGCACTGAAGCTTTCTTT. Translating it yields CAWRLRGARRTEAFF.

J is TRBJ1-2 and V is TRBV4-3; TRBD1 is a possible D gene (5 bases). The CDR3 loop spans 14 amino acids. Trimming removed 2 bases from V and 3 bases from J, with 10 bases in between. Per germline, CDR1 LGHNA and CDR2 YSLEER. CDR3 amino acids: CASSQRSRDYGYTF. CDR3 bases: TGCGCCAGCAGCCAAAGGAGCAGGGACTATGGCTACACCTTC.

V gene TRBV5-6 combines with J gene TRBJ2-5, with D tentatively TRBD2 (5 bases). Deletions cut 1 base from V and 2 bases from J, with 12 bases between. The CDR3 contains 15 residues. Germline CDR1 is SGHDT and CDR2 is YYEEEE. CDR3 sequence: CASSLLATQQETQYF. DNA of the CDR3: TGTGCCAGCAGCTTGCTAGCAACTCAACAAGAGACCCAGTACTTC.

The chain recombines TRBV9 with TRBJ2-3; 7 nucleotides line up with TRBD2. CDR3 length: 14 residues. J lost 5 bases, V lost 0 bases, and 3 bases had no gene match. The germline CDR1 and CDR2 sequences are SGDLS and YYNGEE. CDR3 region: CASSVDGGGDTQYF. The CDR3 bases are TGTGCCAGCAGCGTAGATGGGGGGGGAGATACGCAGTATTTT.

The chain couples TRBV9 to TRBJ2-3; 7 nucleotides agree with TRBD2. Germline values: CDR1 SGDLS, CDR2 YYNGEE. The V and J ends lost 4 bases and 4 bases, in that order; junction bases with no gene match: 9. CDR3 length: 15 amino acids. CDR3 nucleotides: TGTGCCAGCAGCCGCGGCGGGAGTCCCCCAGATACGCAGTATTTT. Encoded protein: CASSRGGSPPDTQYF.